This T cell receptor beta chain was captured by sequencing in a study of PD-L1 blockade in urothelial cancer. V lost 3 bases to trimming and J lost 2 bases; unmatched junction nucleotides: 7. This CDR3 has 16 residues. Germline V gene sequence: CDR1 SGHTA, CDR2 FQGNSA. Assay used: immunoSEQ multiplex PCR; TCRdb lists only in-frame clones, some missing. This table has about 84,000 clones, about 81% appearing once. V gene TRBV7-2 combines with J gene TRBJ2-7; TRBD2 aligns across 10 bases. The origin of this receptor is a man between 65 and 85 years old with urothelial cancer. Specimen: PBMCs, collected around atezolizumab (anti-PD-L1) treatment. CDR3 nucleotides: TGTGCCAGCAGCTTCTCTCCTAGCGGGAGCGCCTACGAGCAGTACTTC. Translation gives CASSFSPSGSAYEQYF. Complete variable domain (other parts from reference TRBV7-2 and TRBJ2-7): GAGVSQSPSNKVTEKGKDVELRCDPISGHTALYWYRQSLGQGLEFLIYFQGNSAPDKSGLPSDRFSAERTGGSVSTLTIQRTQQEDSAVYLCASSFSPSGSAYEQYFGPGTRLTVT.